Each of the 16 T cell receptor beta chains below was sequenced from the same sample in a study of T-cell memory formation after mild COVID-19. TCRdb called the 5' RACE reads again in MiXCR, with one record for every CDR3 protein. The table shows 250,000 to 300,000 distinct CDR3 sequences, with 15% to 20% occurring only once. The source material was PBMCs or a T cell subset sorted from them (not recorded which). These receptors were obtained from a man between 18 and 29 years old who had mild COVID-19 (a few samples of this study predate the infection). Cell type and time point are not known.

This clonotype appeared a few times. The CDR3 loop is CSAGQQTQYF. The CDR3 DNA reads TGCAGTGCTGGCCAGCAGACCCAGTACTTC. The V gene is TRBV20-1, the J gene TRBJ2-5; the D is unclear. Trimming pared 5 bases from V and 6 bases from J, leaving 7 bases between. From germline, CDR1 is DFQATT and CDR2 SNEGSKA (reference sequence). The CDR3 contains 10 residues.

In its sample, this clonotype was seen a few times. The chain has TRBV10-3 and TRBJ2-5; a weak D match, TRBD1 (6 bases). Trimming pared 7 bases from V and 0 bases from J, leaving 12 bases between. Germline CDR1 ENHRY, CDR2 SYGVKD. The CDR3 extends over 14 amino acids. CDR3 loop: CAINPDRYQETQYF. The CDR3 nucleotides read TGTGCCATCAATCCAGACAGGTACCAAGAGACCCAGTACTTC.

The sample holds many counts of this clonotype. The chain employs TRBV20-1 and TRBJ2-5, with D perhaps matching TRBD1 or TRBD2 (5 bases each). Germline-derived CDR1 and CDR2 are DFQATT and SNEGSKA (reference sequence). Trimming stripped 3 bases from V and 2 bases from J, with 13 bases between. This CDR3 contains 14 residues. The CDR3 nucleotides read TGCAGTGCTAGGAGGGTGGGGCCACAAGAGACCCAGTACTTC. This encodes CSARRVGPQETQYF.

The chain joins TRBV29-1 to TRBJ2-7, with D possibly matching TRBD2 (7 bases). Germline V gene lookup returns CDR1 SQVTM and CDR2 ANQGSEA. Trimming took off 7 bases at V and 7 bases at J, with 17 bases between the two ends. The CDR3 sequence is 12 residues long. CDR3 sequence: CSAPGGNGEQYF. DNA of the CDR3: TGCAGCGCCCCGGGGGGCAACGGGGAGCAGTACTTC.

The chain is built from TRBV20-1 and TRBJ1-1, with a weak D call TRBD1 (5 bases). CDR3 length equals 17 residues. CDR1 and CDR2 (germline): DFQATT, SNEGSKA (reference sequence). Between the trimmed V and J ends, which lost 5 bases and 2 bases, there was a span of 24 bases. The chain's CDR3 is CSALPIYPGRHNTEAFF. In DNA form, the CDR3 reads TGCAGTGCTTTGCCGATCTACCCGGGACGGCATAACACTGAAGCTTTCTTT.

The chain combines TRBV7-9 with TRBJ2-6; a possible D gene is TRBD1 (5 bases). The ends were cut back, 5 bases at V and 1 base at J, with 9 bases in the middle. The germline V gene has CDR1 SEHNR and CDR2 FQNEAQ (reference sequence). This CDR3 is 15 amino acids long. The CDR3 loop is CASSASGSGANVLTF. Written as DNA, the CDR3 is TGTGCCAGCAGCGCGTCAGGGTCTGGGGCCAACGTCCTGACTTTC.

In this sample, this clonotype turned up a few times. V and J are TRBV3-1 and TRBJ2-5; 10 bases fit TRBD1. Germline CDR1 reads LGHDT; CDR2 reads YNNKEL (reference sequence). V lost 5 bases and J lost 5; bases outside the gene matches: 11. The CDR3 runs 16 residues. CDR3 DNA: TGTGCCAGCAGCTCCCGTCCGGGACAGGGGTGGGAGACCCAGTACTTC. Residues: CASSSRPGQGWETQYF.

The chain employs TRBV7-2 and TRBJ2-1; D is perhaps TRBD1 (5 bases). CDR3 length equals 15 residues. Germline V gene sequence: CDR1 SGHTA, CDR2 FQGNSA. Trimming left V 0 bases short and J 6 bases short, with 12 bases between. DNA of the CDR3: TGTGCCAGCAGCTTAGCTAGGGGCGCGTTCAATGAGCAGTTCTTC. It is translated as CASSLARGAFNEQFF.

V gene TRBV7-9 combines with J gene TRBJ2-5; weak D call: TRBD1 (6 bases). Germline-derived CDR1 and CDR2 are SEHNR and FQNEAQ (reference sequence). This CDR3 is 14 amino acids long. Deletions cut 3 bases from V and 4 bases from J, with 12 bases between. The CDR3 DNA sequence: TGTGCCAGCAGCTTCCGGACAGTGAGAGAGACCCAGTACTTC. It specifies CASSFRTVRETQYF.

A few counts support this clonotype. The rearrangement uses TRBV9 and TRBJ2-3, with D perhaps TRBD2 (5 bases). The V gene lost 0 bases and the J gene lost 2 bases, with 7 bases spanning the gap. CDR3 size: 14 residues. Germline V lookup: CDR1 SGDLS, CDR2 YYNGEE. CDR3 protein: CASSVAGNTDTQYF. The CDR3 DNA reads as TGTGCCAGCAGCGTAGCCGGGAACACAGATACGCAGTATTTT. The whole variable domain, remainder taken from reference TRBV9 and TRBJ2-3, is DSGVTQTPKHLITATGQRVTLRCSPRSGDLSVYWYQQSLDQGLQFLIQYYNGEERAKGNILERFSAQQFPDLHSELNLSSLELGDSALYFCASSVAGNTDTQYFGPGTRLTVL.

The chain uses TRBV4-3 and TRBJ2-3; D perhaps matches TRBD1 (6 bases). Looked up from germline, CDR1 is LGHNA and CDR2 is YSLEER. The V end lost 0 bases, the J end lost 7 bases, and 17 bases lay between the germline ends. There are 16 residues in the CDR3. This CDR3 reads CASSQDQGSAQNTQYF. CDR3 DNA: TGCGCCAGCAGCCAAGATCAGGGGAGCGCACAGAATACGCAGTATTTT.

This clonotype showed up just a few times. The chain links TRBV5-1 to TRBJ1-1; D might be TRBD1 (5 bases). This CDR3 spans 13 amino acids. Germline loops: CDR1 SGHRS, CDR2 YFSETQ. V lost 2 bases and J lost 0, with 5 bases in between. The CDR3 bases are TGCGCCAGCAGCTTCAGGGTGAACACTGAAGCTTTCTTT. It codes for CASSFRVNTEAFF.

This clonotype was picked up many times. The chain has TRBV3-1 and TRBJ2-4; D gene unclear. From germline, CDR1 is LGHDT and CDR2 YNNKEL (reference sequence). The V end lost 1 base, the J end lost 9 bases, and 7 bases lay between the germline ends. CDR3 length equals 12 residues. In DNA form, the CDR3 reads TGTGCCAGCAGCCAAGTTGAGCGCATTCAGTACTTC. This sequence encodes CASSQVERIQYF.

V usage is TRBV7-2 and J usage is TRBJ1-2, with a possible D match to TRBD1 (6 bases). CDR3 size: 13 residues. The V gene lost 3 bases and the J gene lost 6 bases, with 11 bases spanning the gap. Germline assignment: CDR1 SGHTA and CDR2 FQGNSA. The DNA of the CDR3 is TGTGCCAGCAGCTTGGGCAGGGGAAATGGCTACACCTTC. Its translation: CASSLGRGNGYTF.

The chain is built from TRBV29-1 and TRBJ1-1; no clear D. Germline CDR1 reads SQVTM; CDR2 reads ANQGSEA. This CDR3 has 12 residues. V was pared by 4 bases and J by 6 bases, with 12 bases between. CDR3 coding DNA: TGCAGCGTTGGGACCCAGGACGCTGAAGCTTTCTTT. This codes for CSVGTQDAEAFF. The variable domain in full, with the rest retrieved from reference TRBV29-1 and TRBJ1-1, is SAVISQKPSRDICQRGTSLTIQCQVDSQVTMMFWYRQQPGQSLTLIATANQGSEATYESGFVIDKFPISRPNLTFSTLTVSNMSPEDSSIYLCSVGTQDAEAFFGQGTRLTVV.

This clonotype was seen more than once but under ten times. The chain has TRBV4-3 and TRBJ2-7; 8 bases map to TRBD2. Trimming at V came to 3 bases and at J to 3 bases, leaving 10 bases not matched to a gene. The CDR3 spans 16 residues. The germline V gene has CDR1 LGHNA and CDR2 YSLEER. The CDR3 DNA reads TGCGCCAGCAGCCAGACGAGGGGTAGCGGGGTCTACGAGCAGTACTTC. This encodes CASSQTRGSGVYEQYF.